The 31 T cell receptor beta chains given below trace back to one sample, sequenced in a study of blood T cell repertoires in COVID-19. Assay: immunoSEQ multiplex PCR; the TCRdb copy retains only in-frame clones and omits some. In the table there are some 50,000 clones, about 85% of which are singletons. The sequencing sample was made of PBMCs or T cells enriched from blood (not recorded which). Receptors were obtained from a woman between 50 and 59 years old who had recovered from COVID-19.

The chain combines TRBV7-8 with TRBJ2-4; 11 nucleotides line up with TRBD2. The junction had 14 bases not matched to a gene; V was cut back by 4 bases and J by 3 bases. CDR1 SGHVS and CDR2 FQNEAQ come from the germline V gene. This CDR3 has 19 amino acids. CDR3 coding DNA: TGTGCCAGCAGCTACCTTCTCCCGGGACTAGCGGTTAACAAAAACATTCAGTACTTC. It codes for CASSYLLPGLAVNKNIQYF.

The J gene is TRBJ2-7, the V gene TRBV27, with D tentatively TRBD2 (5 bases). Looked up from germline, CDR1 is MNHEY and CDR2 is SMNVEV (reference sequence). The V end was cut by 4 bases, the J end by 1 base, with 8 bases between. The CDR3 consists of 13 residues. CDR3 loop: CASSYEGSYEQYF. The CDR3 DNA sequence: TGTGCCAGCAGTTACGAGGGTTCCTACGAGCAGTACTTC.

CDR3 in amino acids: CASRSRGGGEYNEQFF. The DNA of the CDR3 is TGTGCCAGCAGGTCTCGTGGCGGGGGGGAATACAATGAGCAGTTCTTC. The V gene is TRBV7-2, the J gene TRBJ2-1; 9 positions match TRBD2. This CDR3 has 16 amino acids. The ends lost 6 bases at V and 4 bases at J; junction bases unmatched: 10. CDR1 is SGHTA and CDR2 is FQGNSA in the germline V gene.

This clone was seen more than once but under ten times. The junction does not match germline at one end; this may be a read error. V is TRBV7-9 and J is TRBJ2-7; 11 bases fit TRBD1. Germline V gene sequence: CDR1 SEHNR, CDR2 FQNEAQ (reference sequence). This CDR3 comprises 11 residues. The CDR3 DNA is TGTGCCAGCAGCGCGGGACAGGGGGTAGGCTTC. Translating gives CASSAGQGVGF.

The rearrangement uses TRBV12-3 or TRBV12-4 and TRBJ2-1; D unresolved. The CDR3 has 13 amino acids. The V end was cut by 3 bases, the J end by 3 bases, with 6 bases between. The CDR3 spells CASSFVDYNEQFF. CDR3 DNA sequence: TGTGCCAGCAGTTTTGTAGACTACAATGAGCAGTTCTTC.

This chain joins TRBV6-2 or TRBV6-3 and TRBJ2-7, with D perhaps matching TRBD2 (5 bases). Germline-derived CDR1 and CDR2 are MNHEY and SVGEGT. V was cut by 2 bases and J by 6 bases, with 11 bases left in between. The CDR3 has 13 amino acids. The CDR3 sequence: CASSYTGFGEQYF. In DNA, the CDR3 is TGTGCCAGCAGTTACACGGGATTCGGCGAGCAGTACTTC.

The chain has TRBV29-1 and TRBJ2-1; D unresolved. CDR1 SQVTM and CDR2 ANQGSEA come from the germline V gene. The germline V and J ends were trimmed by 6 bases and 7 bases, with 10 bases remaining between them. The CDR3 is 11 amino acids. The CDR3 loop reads CSVAPGNEQFF. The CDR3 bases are TGCAGCGTCGCCCCCGGTAATGAGCAGTTCTTC.

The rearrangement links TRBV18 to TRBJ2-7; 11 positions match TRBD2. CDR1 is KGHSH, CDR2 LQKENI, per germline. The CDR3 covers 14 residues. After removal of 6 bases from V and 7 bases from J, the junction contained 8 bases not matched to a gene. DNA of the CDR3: TGTGCCAGCTCCATAACTAGCGGGAGAGAAGAGCAGTACTTC. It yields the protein CASSITSGREEQYF.

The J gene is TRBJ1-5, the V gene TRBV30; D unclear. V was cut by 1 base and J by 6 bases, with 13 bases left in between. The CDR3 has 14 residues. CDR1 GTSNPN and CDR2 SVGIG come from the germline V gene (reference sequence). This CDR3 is CAWSASIHGQPQHF. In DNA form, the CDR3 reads TGTGCCTGGAGTGCCTCTATTCATGGTCAGCCCCAGCATTTT.

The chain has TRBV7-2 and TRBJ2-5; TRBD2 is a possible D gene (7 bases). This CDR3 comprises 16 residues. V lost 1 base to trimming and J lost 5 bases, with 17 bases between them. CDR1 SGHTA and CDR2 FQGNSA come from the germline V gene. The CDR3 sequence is CASSLVRAEGGETQYF. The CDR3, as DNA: TGTGCCAGCAGCTTAGTGAGAGCGGAGGGGGGGGAGACCCAGTACTTC.

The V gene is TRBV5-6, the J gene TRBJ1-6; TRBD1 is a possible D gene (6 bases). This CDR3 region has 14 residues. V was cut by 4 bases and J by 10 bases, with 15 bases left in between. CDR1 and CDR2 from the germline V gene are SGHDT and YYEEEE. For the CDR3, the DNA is TGTGCCAGCAGCCCCGGACAGAGGGAATCACCCCTCCACTTT. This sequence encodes CASSPGQRESPLHF.

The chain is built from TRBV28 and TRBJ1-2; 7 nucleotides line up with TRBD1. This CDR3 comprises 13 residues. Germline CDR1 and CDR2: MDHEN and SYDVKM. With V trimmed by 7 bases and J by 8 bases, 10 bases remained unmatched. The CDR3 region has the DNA TGTGCCAGCACCCTTCGACAGGGTGGAGGCTACACCTTC. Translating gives CASTLRQGGGYTF.

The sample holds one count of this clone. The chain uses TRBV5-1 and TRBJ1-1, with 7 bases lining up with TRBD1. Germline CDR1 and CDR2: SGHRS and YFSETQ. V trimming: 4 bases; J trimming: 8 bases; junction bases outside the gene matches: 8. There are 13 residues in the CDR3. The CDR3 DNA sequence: TGCGCCAGCAGCCCGACACCGGGACAGGAAGCTTTCTTT. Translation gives CASSPTPGQEAFF.

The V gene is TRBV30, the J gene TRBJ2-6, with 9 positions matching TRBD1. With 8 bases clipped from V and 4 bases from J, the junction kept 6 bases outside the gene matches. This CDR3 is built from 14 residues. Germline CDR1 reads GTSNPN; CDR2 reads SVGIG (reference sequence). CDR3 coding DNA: TGTGCCAGCGGGACAGGGAGCGGGGCCAACGTCCTGACTTTC. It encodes CASGTGSGANVLTF.

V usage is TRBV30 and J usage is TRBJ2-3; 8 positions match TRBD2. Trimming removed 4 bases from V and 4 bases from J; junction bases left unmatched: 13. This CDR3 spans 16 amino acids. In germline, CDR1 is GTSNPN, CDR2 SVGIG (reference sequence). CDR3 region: CAWIQWVRGGPDTQYF. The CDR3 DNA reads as TGTGCCTGGATCCAATGGGTACGGGGGGGGCCAGATACGCAGTATTTT.

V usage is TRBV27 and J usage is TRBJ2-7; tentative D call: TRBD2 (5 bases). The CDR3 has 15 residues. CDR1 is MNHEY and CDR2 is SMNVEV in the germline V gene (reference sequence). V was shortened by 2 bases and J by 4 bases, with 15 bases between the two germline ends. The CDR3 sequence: CASSLSGGELYEQYF. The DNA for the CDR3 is TGTGCCAGCAGTTTAAGCGGCGGTGAACTGTACGAGCAGTACTTC.

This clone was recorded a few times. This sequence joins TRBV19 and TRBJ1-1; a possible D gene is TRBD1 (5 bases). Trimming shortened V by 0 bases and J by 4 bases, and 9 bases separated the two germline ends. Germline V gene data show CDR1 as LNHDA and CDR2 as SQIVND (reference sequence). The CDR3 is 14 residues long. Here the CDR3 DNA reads TGTGCCAGTAGTATAGATTGGAGGGGCACTGAAGCTTTCTTT. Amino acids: CASSIDWRGTEAFF.

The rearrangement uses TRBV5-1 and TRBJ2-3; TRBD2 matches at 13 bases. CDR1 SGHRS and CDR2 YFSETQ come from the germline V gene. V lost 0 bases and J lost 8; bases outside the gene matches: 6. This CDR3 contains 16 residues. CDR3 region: CASSLETSGGAGTQYF. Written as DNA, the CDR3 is TGCGCCAGCAGCTTGGAAACTAGCGGGGGGGCCGGTACGCAGTATTTT.

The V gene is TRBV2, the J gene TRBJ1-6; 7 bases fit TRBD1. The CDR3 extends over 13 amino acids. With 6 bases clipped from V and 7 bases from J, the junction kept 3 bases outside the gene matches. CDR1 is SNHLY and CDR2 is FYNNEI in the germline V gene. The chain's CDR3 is CASRGTVNSPLHF. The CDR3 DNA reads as TGTGCCAGCAGGGGGACAGTCAATTCACCCCTCCACTTT.

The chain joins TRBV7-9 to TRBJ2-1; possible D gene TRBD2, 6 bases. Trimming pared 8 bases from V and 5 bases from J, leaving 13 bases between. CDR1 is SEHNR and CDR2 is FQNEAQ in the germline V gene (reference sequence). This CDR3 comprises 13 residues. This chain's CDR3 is CASGDWGDNEQFF. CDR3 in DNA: TGTGCCAGCGGGGACTGGGGAGACAATGAGCAGTTCTTC.

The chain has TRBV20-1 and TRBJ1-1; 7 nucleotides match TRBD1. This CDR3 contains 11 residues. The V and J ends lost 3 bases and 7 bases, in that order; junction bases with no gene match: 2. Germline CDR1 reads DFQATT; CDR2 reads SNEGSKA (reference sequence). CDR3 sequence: CSASRGDEAFF. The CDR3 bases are TGCAGTGCTAGCAGGGGGGATGAAGCTTTCTTT.

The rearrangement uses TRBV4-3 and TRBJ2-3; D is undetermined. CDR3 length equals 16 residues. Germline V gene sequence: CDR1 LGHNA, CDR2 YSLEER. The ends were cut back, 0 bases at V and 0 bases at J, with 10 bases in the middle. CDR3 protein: CASSQESAFSTDTQYF. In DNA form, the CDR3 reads TGCGCCAGCAGCCAAGAATCAGCGTTTAGCACAGATACGCAGTATTTT.

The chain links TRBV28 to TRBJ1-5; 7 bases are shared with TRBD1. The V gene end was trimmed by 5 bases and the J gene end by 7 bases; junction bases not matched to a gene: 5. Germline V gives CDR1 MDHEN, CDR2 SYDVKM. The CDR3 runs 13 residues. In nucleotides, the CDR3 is TGTGCCAGCAGTCCTTGGACAGGCCAGCCCCAGCATTTT. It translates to CASSPWTGQPQHF.

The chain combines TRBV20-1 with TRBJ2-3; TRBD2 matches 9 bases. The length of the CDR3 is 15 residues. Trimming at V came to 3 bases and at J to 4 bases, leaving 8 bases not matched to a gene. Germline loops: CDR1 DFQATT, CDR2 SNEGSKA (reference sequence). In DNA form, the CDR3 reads TGCAGTGCTAGTCCGCGGGGGGGCTGGGCAGATACGCAGTATTTT. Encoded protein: CSASPRGGWADTQYF.

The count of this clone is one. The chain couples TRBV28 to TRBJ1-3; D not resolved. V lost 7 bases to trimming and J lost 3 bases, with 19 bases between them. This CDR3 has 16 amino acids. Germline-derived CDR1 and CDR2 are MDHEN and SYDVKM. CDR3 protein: CASTVTGRGSGNTIYF. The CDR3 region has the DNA TGTGCCAGCACAGTCACCGGGCGCGGGAGTGGAAACACCATATATTTT.

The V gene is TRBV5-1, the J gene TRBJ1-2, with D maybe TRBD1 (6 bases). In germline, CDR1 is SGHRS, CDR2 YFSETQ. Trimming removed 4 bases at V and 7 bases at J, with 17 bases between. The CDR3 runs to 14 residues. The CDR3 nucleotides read TGCGCCAGCAGCCCGACCACAGGGATTCGTGGCTACACCTTC. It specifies CASSPTTGIRGYTF. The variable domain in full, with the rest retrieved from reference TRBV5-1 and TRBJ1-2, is KAGVTQTPRYLIKTRGQQVTLSCSPISGHRSVSWYQQTPGQGLQFLFEYFSETQRNKGNFPGRFSGRQFSNSRSEMNVSTLELGDSALYLCASSPTTGIRGYTFGSGTRLTVV.

The CDR3 nucleotides are TGCAGCCCCCCCCCAGGGGCCGCAGGGCTCAATGAGCAGTTCTTC. Residues: CSPPPGAAGLNEQFF. The gene calls are TRBV29-1 and TRBJ2-1; TRBD1 might be the D (6 bases). Germline V CDR1 and CDR2: SQVTM, ANQGSEA. The V end lost 8 bases, the J end lost 6 bases, and 23 bases lay between the germline ends. The CDR3 spans 15 residues.

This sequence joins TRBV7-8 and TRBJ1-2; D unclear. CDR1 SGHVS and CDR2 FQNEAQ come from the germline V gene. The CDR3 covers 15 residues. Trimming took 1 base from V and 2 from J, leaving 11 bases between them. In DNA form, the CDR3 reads TGTGCCAGCAGCTTAGGTGTGGGCAGAAACTATGGCTACACCTTC. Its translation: CASSLGVGRNYGYTF.

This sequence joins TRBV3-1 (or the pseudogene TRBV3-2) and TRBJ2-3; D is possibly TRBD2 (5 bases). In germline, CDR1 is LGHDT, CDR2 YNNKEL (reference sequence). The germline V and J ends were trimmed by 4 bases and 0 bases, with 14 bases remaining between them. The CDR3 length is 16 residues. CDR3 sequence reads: CASSRFEGLSTDTQYF. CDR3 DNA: TGTGCCAGCAGCCGATTTGAGGGCCTGAGCACAGATACGCAGTATTTT.

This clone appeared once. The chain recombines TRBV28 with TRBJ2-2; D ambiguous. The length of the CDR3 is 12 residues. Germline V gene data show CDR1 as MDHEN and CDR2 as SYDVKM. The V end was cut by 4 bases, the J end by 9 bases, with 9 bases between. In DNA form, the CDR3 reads TGTGCCAGCAGTTCCCGAGGAAGGGAGCTGTTTTTT. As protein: CASSSRGRELFF. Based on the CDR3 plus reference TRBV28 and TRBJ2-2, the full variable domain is DVKVTQSSRYLVKRTGEKVFLECVQDMDHENMFWYRQDPGLGLRLIYFSYDVKMKEKGDIPEGYSVSREKKERFSLILESASTNQTSMYLCASSSRGRELFFGEGSRLTVL.

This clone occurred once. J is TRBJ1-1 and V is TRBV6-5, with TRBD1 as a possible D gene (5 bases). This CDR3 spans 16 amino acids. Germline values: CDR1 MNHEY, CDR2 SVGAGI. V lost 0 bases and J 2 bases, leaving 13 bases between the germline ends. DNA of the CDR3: TGTGCCAGCAGTTACTCGAGTGGGGCGATTAACACTGAAGCTTTCTTT. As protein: CASSYSSGAINTEAFF.